This TCR beta chain comes out of a study of spatial heterogeneity in lung cancer. Study in general: In tumor regions TCR transcript counts correlated strongly with a matched bulk RNA-seq T cell module score. Study-level results: Counts for ubiquitous and regional expanded TCRs went along with ubiquitous and regional nonsynonymous mutations, respectively. How many expanded intratumoral alpha and beta TCRs were present tracked the tumor mutation count, which was a count of nonsynonymous mutations.

Ten or more counts support this clonotype. Its cognate antigen is unknown. The V end lost 3 bases, the J end lost 4 bases, and 9 bases lay between the germline ends. The CDR3 runs 13 residues. Per germline, CDR1 LGHDT and CDR2 YNNKEL (reference sequence). Time point meaning: sample taken at primary tumor resection. Unsorted whole RNA from tumor, nontumor lung or frozen PBMC underwent sequencing. Each TCR cDNA molecule carried a unique molecular identifier. TCRdb re-analysed the 5' RACE reads in MiXCR, keeping a single row per CDR3 protein. Counted here are approximately 10,000 distinct CDR3 sequences, 5% to 5.5% occurring once; the ten biggest clones make up around 12%.

Source: lung tumor tissue, taken at surgery. The chain joins TRBV3-1 to TRBJ2-5; D not certain. This TCR was recovered from a male donor with early-stage non-small cell lung cancer. CDR3 region: CASSHGRVETQYF. The DNA for the CDR3 is TGTGCCAGCAGCCACGGTCGTGTAGAGACCCAGTACTTC.